The 10 T cell receptor beta chains reported below all come from one sample, sequenced in a study of cytomegalovirus exposure and HLA in healthy donors. The PCR contained 60 Vbeta and 13 Jbeta primers. Using immunoSEQ multiplex PCR, the repertoire was profiled, and TCRdb retains in-frame clones only, with some absent. In the table there are 150,000 to 200,000 clones, more than 65% of which are singletons. Sequenced: PBMCs. The receptors shown here come from a girl aged 2 to 10 in good health and CMV-seropositive.

The rearrangement joins TRBV21-1 to TRBJ2-5; the D call in the table, TRBD2, was not verified against the DNA. The DNA end favors TRBJ2-7, so the J call may be wrong. TRBV21-1 is a recognized pseudogene. There are 14 residues in the CDR3. CDR3 loop: CASSTSGRAGEQYF. CDR3 sequence (DNA): TGTGCCAGCAGCACTAGCGGGAGGGCAGGCGAGCAGTACTTC.

The V call is TRBV6-1, the J call TRBJ2-2; possible D gene TRBD2, 7 bases. The CDR3 covers 14 residues. Trimming cost V 7 bases and J 5 bases, with 14 bases left between them. Germline lookup yields CDR1 MNHNS and CDR2 SASEGT. The CDR3 coding sequence is TGTGCCAGCATGAAGGGGGGGGAGACCGGGGAGCTGTTTTTT. It translates to CASMKGGETGELFF.

J is TRBJ1-5 and V is TRBV28, with 7 nucleotides matching TRBD1. From germline, CDR1 is MDHEN and CDR2 SYDVKM. The length of the CDR3 is 14 residues. Trimming cost V 9 bases and J 1 base; bases outside gene matches: 6. This CDR3 is CASDRVLSNQPQHF. In nucleotides, the CDR3 is TGTGCCAGTGACAGGGTATTAAGCAATCAGCCCCAGCATTTT. Looking up the rest from reference TRBV28 and TRBJ1-5 gives the full variable domain: DVKVTQSSRYLVKRTGEKVFLECVQDMDHENMFWYRQDPGLGLRLIYFSYDVKMKEKGDIPEGYSVSREKKERFSLILESASTNQTSMYLCASDRVLSNQPQHFGDGTRLSIL.

The chain couples TRBV9 to TRBJ2-3; D is ambiguous. The germline CDR1 and CDR2 sequences are SGDLS and YYNGEE. Trimming cost V 0 bases and J 0 bases, with 5 bases left between them. This CDR3 has 14 amino acids. CDR3 in DNA: TGTGCCAGCAGCGTAGCGACTAGCACAGATACGCAGTATTTT. Amino acid sequence: CASSVATSTDTQYF.

The V call is TRBV7-9, the J call TRBJ1-2; possible D gene TRBD1, 5 bases. This CDR3 contains 16 residues. The germline V gene has CDR1 SEHNR and CDR2 FQNEAQ (reference sequence). Trimming removed 2 bases at V and 1 base at J, with 14 bases between. Here the CDR3 DNA reads TGTGCCAGCAGCTTATGGGTCGCAGGGAATAACTATGGCTACACCTTC. Protein: CASSLWVAGNNYGYTF.

V and J are TRBV19 and TRBJ2-1; 13 positions agree with TRBD2. The CDR3 loop spans 20 amino acids. Germline loops: CDR1 LNHDA, CDR2 SQIVND (reference sequence). The V and J ends lost 0 bases and 2 bases, in that order; junction bases with no gene match: 10. The DNA of the CDR3 is TGTGCCAGTAGTATAGATCCCGGACTAGCGGGAGACCGCCCCTACAATGAGCAGTTCTTC. It encodes CASSIDPGLAGDRPYNEQFF. Full variable domain (remainder filled in from reference TRBV19 and TRBJ2-1): DGGITQSPKYLFRKEGQNVTLSCEQNLNHDAMYWYRQDPGQGLRLIYYSQIVNDFQKGDIAEGYSVSREKKESFPLTVTSAQKNPTAFYLCASSIDPGLAGDRPYNEQFFGPGTRLTVL.

The chain has TRBV5-1 and TRBJ2-3; TRBD2 matches 9 bases. The V and J ends lost 0 bases and 4 bases, in that order; junction bases with no gene match: 6. The CDR3 covers 16 residues. The germline gives CDR1 SGHRS, CDR2 YFSETQ. This CDR3 is CASSLELAGPPDTQYF. CDR3 coding DNA: TGCGCCAGCAGCTTGGAGCTAGCGGGGCCGCCAGATACGCAGTATTTT.

This clone was seen more than once but under ten times. This chain connects TRBV6-5 to TRBJ1-4; D may be TRBD1 (5 bases). This CDR3 has 15 residues. The germline CDR1 and CDR2 sequences are MNHEY and SVGAGI. Trimming took off 0 bases at V and 7 bases at J, with 12 bases between the two ends. CDR3 DNA: TGTGCCAGCAGTTACTCGGCAGGGAAGCGTGAAAAACTGTTTTTT. Its translation is CASSYSAGKREKLFF.

The chain has TRBV5-5 and TRBJ2-6; D gene ambiguous. The CDR3 runs 16 residues. The V and J ends lost 2 bases and 1 base respectively, with 10 bases between them. Germline CDR1 is SGHKS and CDR2 is YYEKEE (reference sequence). CDR3 residues: CASSLRGVSGANVLTF. CDR3 sequence (DNA): TGTGCCAGCAGCTTAAGAGGCGTATCTGGGGCCAACGTCCTGACTTTC.

The V call is TRBV6-5, the J call TRBJ1-6; TRBD1 is a possible D gene (5 bases). The ends were cut back, 5 bases at V and 13 bases at J, with 21 bases in the middle. This CDR3 has 15 amino acids. The germline V gene has CDR1 MNHEY and CDR2 SVGAGI. The CDR3 loop reads CASSGTGTPRIPLHF. The CDR3 DNA sequence: TGTGCCAGCAGTGGCACCGGGACTCCGCGGATCCCCCTCCACTTT.